One sample yielded the 24 T cell receptor beta chains listed below, sequenced in a study of cytomegalovirus exposure and HLA in healthy donors. PCR used 60 Vbeta primers and 13 Jbeta primers. Assay used: immunoSEQ multiplex PCR; TCRdb lists only in-frame clones, some missing. The sample lists about 160,000 clones, approximately 84% occurring once. Material: PBMCs. The receptors shown here come from a man aged 18 to 35 in good health and CMV-seropositive.

This clone was counted between two and nine times. This CDR3 reads CASSLGRENQPQHF. CDR3 DNA sequence: TGTGCCAGCAGCTTAGGTCGGGAAAATCAGCCCCAGCATTTT. This chain links TRBV11-2 with TRBJ1-5; D uncertain. With 1 base removed from V and 4 bases from J, the gap between germline ends came to 8 bases. Germline values: CDR1 SGHAT, CDR2 FQNNGV. This CDR3 is built from 14 residues.

The chain uses TRBV18 and TRBJ2-7, with D possibly being TRBD1 (5 bases). CDR3 length: 13 residues. Germline V lookup: CDR1 KGHSH, CDR2 LQKENI. The germline V and J ends were trimmed by 6 bases and 4 bases, with 13 bases remaining between them. The CDR3 nucleotides are TGTGCCAGCTCCAGGGAAGGCGGATACGAGCAGTACTTC. Translating it yields CASSREGGYEQYF.

This clone was found a few times. The chain couples TRBV7-9 to TRBJ2-3; 12 positions match TRBD2. V shed 5 bases and J 5 bases; nucleotides not matched to a gene: 17. The V gene's germline CDR1 is SEHNR and CDR2 FQNEAQ (reference sequence). There are 19 residues in the CDR3. CDR3 in DNA: TGTGCCAGCAGCGAAGCCCTAGGCGCTAGCGGGGGGGCGGTAGATACGCAGTATTTT. Translation: CASSEALGASGGAVDTQYF.

There are a few counts of this clone. The chain has TRBV25-1 and TRBJ2-7, with TRBD2 as a possible D gene (7 bases). Germline V CDR1 and CDR2: MGHDK, SYGVNS. Trimming pared 2 bases from V and 3 bases from J, leaving 14 bases between. CDR3 length equals 15 residues. The CDR3 sequence is CASSEVGGAVYEQYF. The DNA for the CDR3 is TGTGCCAGCAGTGAAGTGGGGGGGGCCGTCTACGAGCAGTACTTC.

This sequence joins TRBV30 and TRBJ1-1; D gene uncertain. Germline V lookup: CDR1 GTSNPN, CDR2 SVGIG (reference sequence). The CDR3 has 11 residues. Trimming pared 4 bases from V and 3 bases from J, leaving 6 bases between. The CDR3 DNA reads TGTGCCTGGAACGGTTACACTGAAGCTTTCTTT. This encodes CAWNGYTEAFF. Drawing the rest from reference TRBV30 and TRBJ1-1, the complete variable domain is SQTIHQWPATLVQPVGSPLSLECTVEGTSNPNLYWYRQAAGRGLQLLFYSVGIGQISSEVPQNLSASRPQDRQFILSSKKLLLSDSGFYLCAWNGYTEAFFGQGTRLTVV.

V usage is TRBV6-5 and J usage is TRBJ1-4; 7 bases fit TRBD1. The V gene end was trimmed by 10 bases and the J gene end by 8 bases; junction bases not matched to a gene: 7. CDR1 is MNHEY and CDR2 is SVGAGI in the germline V gene. The CDR3 has 12 amino acids. CDR3 coding DNA: TGTGCCATACGACAGGGCTGGGAAAAACTGTTTTTT. Translation gives CAIRQGWEKLFF.

This clone came up a few times. CDR3 protein: CASSLRGNEQFF. The CDR3 DNA reads TGTGCCAGCAGCTTAAGGGGAAATGAGCAGTTCTTC. The chain carries TRBV7-6 and TRBJ2-1; maybe TRBD1 (5 bases). Trimming removed 2 bases at V and 7 bases at J, with 6 bases between. This CDR3 is built from 12 residues. Germline CDR1 is SGHVS and CDR2 is FNYEAQ. Full variable domain (outside the CDR3, taken from reference TRBV7-6 and TRBJ2-1): GAGVSQSPRYKVTKRGQDVALRCDPISGHVSLYWYRQALGQGPEFLTYFNYEAQQDKSGLPNDRFSAERPEGSISTLTIQRTEQRDSAMYRCASSLRGNEQFFGPGTRLTVL.

This clone has more than one count but fewer than ten. This sequence joins TRBV7-2 and TRBJ2-3; 12 bases are a match to TRBD2. The junction had 6 bases not matched to a gene; V was cut back by 5 bases and J by 6 bases. There are 15 residues in the CDR3. CDR1 SGHTA and CDR2 FQGNSA come from the germline V gene. CDR3 in amino acids: CASSIPSGGVDTQYF. The DNA of the CDR3 is TGTGCCAGCAGCATTCCTAGCGGGGGGGTGGATACGCAGTATTTT.

For this clone: The same CDR3 can be traced to other DNA sequences in this sample. V usage is TRBV18 and J usage is TRBJ2-7; D possibly corresponds to TRBD1 (6 bases). Trimming removed 2 bases at V and 2 bases at J, with 13 bases between. Germline V gene lookup returns CDR1 KGHSH and CDR2 LQKENI. The CDR3 is made up of 15 amino acids. CDR3 amino acids: CASSPGQGPTYEQYF. The CDR3 coding sequence is TGTGCCAGCTCACCAGGGCAGGGGCCTACCTACGAGCAGTACTTC.

The rearrangement joins TRBV19 to TRBJ1-2; no definite D call. Germline V gives CDR1 LNHDA, CDR2 SQIVND (reference sequence). The V gene lost 1 base and the J gene lost 2 bases, with 8 bases spanning the gap. The CDR3 has 14 residues. This chain's CDR3 is CASSIAMANYGYTF. In nucleotides, the CDR3 is TGTGCCAGTAGTATAGCAATGGCCAACTATGGCTACACCTTC. The full variable domain, its missing parts supplied by reference TRBV19 and TRBJ1-2, is DGGITQSPKYLFRKEGQNVTLSCEQNLNHDAMYWYRQDPGQGLRLIYYSQIVNDFQKGDIAEGYSVSREKKESFPLTVTSAQKNPTAFYLCASSIAMANYGYTFGSGTRLTVV.

The CDR3 DNA follows: TGTGCCAGCAGTGGTAACCAGGGCTTTCCCCCGAACACTGAAGCTTTCTTT. Translated: CASSGNQGFPPNTEAFF. The chain is built from TRBV9 and TRBJ1-1, with D tentatively TRBD1 (5 bases). From germline, CDR1 is SGDLS and CDR2 YYNGEE. V lost 5 bases and J lost 1, with 21 bases in between. The CDR3 consists of 17 residues. The variable domain in full, completed from reference TRBV9 and TRBJ1-1, reads DSGVTQTPKHLITATGQRVTLRCSPRSGDLSVYWYQQSLDQGLQFLIQYYNGEERAKGNILERFSAQQFPDLHSELNLSSLELGDSALYFCASSGNQGFPPNTEAFFGQGTRLTVV.

The chain combines TRBV6-1 with TRBJ1-6; D is uncertain. Trimming shortened V by 9 bases and J by 6 bases, and 15 bases separated the two germline ends. Germline assignment: CDR1 MNHNS and CDR2 SASEGT. The CDR3 extends over 14 amino acids. CDR3 loop: CASGLPYVNSPLHF. The CDR3 DNA follows: TGTGCCAGTGGTCTACCGTACGTTAATTCACCCCTCCACTTT.

The V call is TRBV2, the J call TRBJ2-5; 11 nucleotides align to TRBD2. Germline loops: CDR1 SNHLY, CDR2 FYNNEI. The CDR3 runs 17 residues. The V gene end was trimmed by 6 bases and the J gene end by 5 bases; junction bases not matched to a gene: 14. CDR3 coding DNA: TGTGCCAGCAGAGCCGGGACTAGCGGACAAGGTTCGGAGACCCAGTACTTC. Encoded protein: CASRAGTSGQGSETQYF.

This clone was observed once. The chain couples TRBV7-8 to TRBJ1-3, with D hard to call. The CDR3 extends over 14 amino acids. CDR1 is SGHVS, CDR2 FQNEAQ, per germline. V was pared by 1 base and J by 0 bases, with 4 bases between. The CDR3 DNA sequence: TGTGCCAGCAGCTTAGTAAACTCTGGAAACACCATATATTTT. This translates into CASSLVNSGNTIYF.

This chain connects TRBV5-4 to TRBJ1-2; perhaps TRBD1 as D (6 bases). This CDR3 is 14 amino acids long. Germline V gene data show CDR1 as SGHNT and CDR2 as YYREEE (reference sequence). V lost 3 bases and J 4 bases, leaving 13 bases between the germline ends. The CDR3 DNA follows: TGTGCCAGCAGCTCTGGGGGGGGCGCCTATGGCTACACCTTC. Amino acid sequence: CASSSGGGAYGYTF.

The chain has TRBV9 and TRBJ1-4; D ambiguous. V was shortened by 0 bases and J by 3 bases, with 6 bases between the two germline ends. This CDR3 spans 14 amino acids. CDR1 is SGDLS, CDR2 YYNGEE, per germline. The CDR3 spells CASSVGLANEKLFF. In DNA form, the CDR3 reads TGTGCCAGCAGCGTAGGACTGGCTAATGAAAAACTGTTTTTT.

This sequence joins TRBV6-1 and TRBJ1-5, with D maybe TRBD1 (6 bases). V was cut by 5 bases and J by 4 bases, with 15 bases left in between. CDR1 is MNHNS, CDR2 SASEGT, per germline. The CDR3 consists of 15 residues. CDR3 sequence (DNA): TGTGCCAGCAGTTCCGGGACAAGGTTAAATCAGCCCCAGCATTTT. This gives the protein CASSSGTRLNQPQHF.

The chain recombines TRBV7-2 with TRBJ2-7; 8 nucleotides align to TRBD1. The CDR3 spans 15 residues. Looked up from germline, CDR1 is SGHTA and CDR2 is FQGNSA. Trimming removed 4 bases from V and 0 bases from J; junction bases left unmatched: 5. The CDR3 sequence: CASSSTGGSSYEQYF. DNA of the CDR3: TGTGCCAGCAGCTCTACAGGGGGATCCTCCTACGAGCAGTACTTC.

This clone came up a few times. The CDR3 protein is CASSQAVDTPYEQYF. The CDR3 DNA follows: TGCGCCAGCAGCCAAGCCGTGGACACCCCCTACGAGCAGTACTTC. V gene TRBV4-3 combines with J gene TRBJ2-7; weak D call: TRBD1 (5 bases). The germline CDR1 and CDR2 sequences are LGHNA and YSLEER. The V and J ends lost 1 base and 2 bases respectively, with 12 bases between them. This CDR3 is built from 15 residues.

The chain combines TRBV9 with TRBJ2-1; 12 bases map to TRBD2. This CDR3 is built from 15 residues. Trimming cost V 5 bases and J 7 bases; bases outside gene matches: 7. Germline CDR1 is SGDLS and CDR2 is YYNGEE. The CDR3 is CASRASGGEGNEQFF. In DNA, the CDR3 is TGTGCCAGCAGGGCTAGCGGGGGGGAGGGAAATGAGCAGTTCTTC.

The gene calls are TRBV19 and TRBJ1-1, with 9 positions matching TRBD1. Trimming cost V 6 bases and J 4 bases; bases outside gene matches: 9. Germline CDR1 reads LNHDA; CDR2 reads SQIVND (reference sequence). The CDR3 contains 15 residues. CDR3 bases: TGTGCCAGTAGGGGGGACAGGGAGCGCGGCACTGAAGCTTTCTTT. Its protein is CASRGDRERGTEAFF.

The V call is TRBV6-4, the J call TRBJ1-2, with D possibly matching TRBD1 (6 bases). The CDR3 extends over 14 amino acids. CDR1 and CDR2 from the germline V gene are MRHNA and SNTAGT. The germline V and J ends were trimmed by 5 bases and 3 bases, with 13 bases remaining between them. CDR3 DNA: TGTGCCAGCAGTCCGGGGGGCGCGGACTATGGCTACACCTTC. Translating gives CASSPGGADYGYTF.

The J gene is TRBJ1-4, the V gene TRBV7-2; D may be TRBD1 (6 bases). There are 17 residues in the CDR3. The V end was cut by 5 bases, the J end by 8 bases, with 24 bases between. The germline CDR1 and CDR2 sequences are SGHTA and FQGNSA. The CDR3 nucleotides read TGTGCCAGCAGCCCAGTGTGGGGGAGGGGGGCCGGGGAAAAACTGTTTTTT. Translating it yields CASSPVWGRGAGEKLFF.

The chain links TRBV4-3 to TRBJ2-3; a weak D match, TRBD2 (6 bases). Germline CDR1 LGHNA, CDR2 YSLEER. V was cut by 4 bases and J by 0 bases, with 20 bases left in between. This CDR3 spans 18 amino acids. The CDR3: CASSLDSSAISSTDTQYF. The CDR3 coding sequence is TGCGCCAGCAGCCTCGATTCTAGCGCGATCTCTAGCACAGATACGCAGTATTTT.